These 19 T cell receptor beta chains came from one sample sequenced in a study of T cell responses to AZD1222 COVID-19 vaccine. Produced via immunoSEQ multiplex PCR; TCRdb's table is partial and in-frame only. The table shows 45,000 to 60,000 clones, with around 85% occurring only once. Specimen: peripheral blood, collected on day 0 of AZD1222 vaccination. The receptors originated from an adult in good health.

This chain joins TRBV6-5 and TRBJ2-2; TRBD2 agrees at 8 bases. The germline CDR1 and CDR2 sequences are MNHEY and SVGAGI. V lost 7 bases to trimming and J lost 5 bases; unmatched junction nucleotides: 6. The CDR3 contains 14 residues. The CDR3 nucleotides read TGTGCCAGCAACCGGGGGGGGACAACCGGGGAGCTGTTTTTT. Its translation: CASNRGGTTGELFF.

The V call is TRBV7-9, the J call TRBJ2-1; 7 bases are a match to TRBD2. This CDR3 spans 19 amino acids. Germline assignment: CDR1 SEHNR and CDR2 FQNEAQ (reference sequence). V gave up 2 bases and J gave up 0 bases; unmatched junction bases: 13. CDR3 DNA: TGTGCCAGCAGCTTAATTTCTCGGGGCCGGACTAGCTCCTACAATGAGCAGTTCTTC. As protein: CASSLISRGRTSSYNEQFF.

A note on this clone: The germline gene is not matched at one end of the junction; a read error may be the cause. The rearrangement uses TRBV18 and TRBJ2-7; 8 nucleotides line up with TRBD1. The CDR3 has 15 residues. Germline CDR1 is KGHSH and CDR2 is LQKENI. CDR3 DNA: TGTGCCAGCACACCTCTACAGGGGGACTCCTACGAGCAGTACTTC. Translated: CASTPLQGDSYEQYF.

V gene TRBV6-5 combines with J gene TRBJ2-1, with TRBD2 matching over 7 bases. Germline V gene data show CDR1 as MNHEY and CDR2 as SVGAGI. This CDR3 region has 15 residues. The V gene end was trimmed by 6 bases and the J gene end by 0 bases; junction bases not matched to a gene: 5. The chain's CDR3 is CASRRDYPSYNEQFF. The CDR3 region has the DNA TGTGCCAGCAGGAGGGACTACCCCTCCTACAATGAGCAGTTCTTC.

This chain connects TRBV7-8 to TRBJ2-1, with a possible D match to TRBD1 (6 bases). The CDR3 consists of 16 residues. V lost 7 bases, J lost 5 bases, and 21 bases lay in between. Per germline, CDR1 SGHVS and CDR2 FQNEAQ. CDR3 loop: CASTQTGTAVDNEQFF. CDR3 in DNA: TGTGCCAGCACCCAAACAGGGACGGCGGTTGACAATGAGCAGTTCTTC.

This clone was seen a single time. The V and J genes are TRBV5-4 and TRBJ2-1, with 7 bases that match TRBD2. Germline V CDR1 and CDR2: SGHNT, YYREEE (reference sequence). The length of the CDR3 is 16 residues. J was trimmed by 11 bases and V by 3 bases; bases with no gene match: 17. The CDR3 DNA reads TGTGCCAGCAGCTACAATGGGGCCGAACTGGGGGGGAAGCAGTTCTTC. Protein product: CASSYNGAELGGKQFF.

This clone showed up just once. The chain links TRBV27 to TRBJ2-7; TRBD2 is a possible D gene (7 bases). CDR1 MNHEY and CDR2 SMNVEV come from the germline V gene (reference sequence). Trimming removed 7 bases at V and 3 bases at J, with 19 bases between. The CDR3 sequence is 15 residues long. This chain's CDR3 is CASTRLAGGGYEQYF. The CDR3 coding sequence is TGTGCCAGCACAAGACTAGCAGGAGGGGGCTACGAGCAGTACTTC.

The CDR3 DNA reads as TGTGCCAGCTCAAGCCACCAGGGGCGAGGTCAGCCCCAGCATTTT. It translates to CASSSHQGRGQPQHF. This rearrangement joins TRBV28 to TRBJ1-5, with D perhaps matching TRBD1 (6 bases). Germline CDR1 reads MDHEN; CDR2 reads SYDVKM. V was pared by 8 bases and J by 6 bases, with 20 bases between. This CDR3 is built from 15 residues.

Written as DNA, the CDR3 is TGTGCCAGCAGCTTAGGAACAGGGGTAACCGGGGAGCTGTTTTTT. Translating gives CASSLGTGVTGELFF. The V and J genes are TRBV7-9 and TRBJ2-2, with TRBD1 matching over 7 bases. The CDR3 has 15 residues. Trimming cost V 1 base and J 5 bases; bases outside gene matches: 4. Germline V gives CDR1 SEHNR, CDR2 FQNEAQ (reference sequence).

The table lists this clone with a count of one. The V call is TRBV6-1, the J call TRBJ1-2; D unclear. Germline CDR1 and CDR2: MNHNS and SASEGT. The CDR3 sequence is 14 residues long. Trimming shortened V by 3 bases and J by 0 bases, and 8 bases separated the two germline ends. Here the CDR3 DNA reads TGTGCCAGCAGTGATATAACTTCTAACTATGGCTACACCTTC. As protein: CASSDITSNYGYTF.

The CDR3 loop is CASRTENQPQHF. CDR3 DNA: TGTGCCAGCAGGACGGAGAATCAGCCCCAGCATTTT. The chain is built from TRBV12-3 or TRBV12-4 and TRBJ1-5; no clear D. CDR3 size: 12 residues. V was cut by 6 bases and J by 4 bases, with 7 bases left in between.

The chain combines TRBV4-3 with TRBJ1-1, with D possibly matching TRBD1 (5 bases). Trimming shortened V by 0 bases and J by 10 bases, and 15 bases separated the two germline ends. There are 14 residues in the CDR3. Germline CDR1 LGHNA, CDR2 YSLEER. The CDR3 is CASSQETQGAGAFF. The CDR3 DNA sequence: TGCGCCAGCAGCCAAGAGACCCAGGGAGCTGGAGCTTTCTTT.

The CDR3 bases are TGTGCCTGGGCCCCCAGTTACACCGGGGAGCTGTTTTTT. It encodes CAWAPSYTGELFF. The J gene is TRBJ2-2, the V gene TRBV30; no reliable D call. The CDR3 contains 13 residues. Trimming pared 5 bases from V and 3 bases from J, leaving 10 bases between. CDR1 and CDR2 (germline): GTSNPN, SVGIG (reference sequence).

V gene TRBV20-1 combines with J gene TRBJ2-7, with a possible D match to TRBD1 (5 bases). V lost 3 bases and J 3 bases, leaving 12 bases between the germline ends. Looked up from germline, CDR1 is DFQATT and CDR2 is SNEGSKA (reference sequence). The CDR3 is 13 amino acids. The CDR3 nucleotides are TGCAGTGCTAGTCCGGACAAGCTCTACGAGCAGTACTTC. Its protein is CSASPDKLYEQYF.

The chain recombines TRBV3-1 (or the pseudogene TRBV3-2) with TRBJ2-1; D remains unclear. The germline V and J ends were trimmed by 2 bases and 9 bases, with 11 bases remaining between them. The CDR3 is 13 amino acids. In germline, CDR1 is LGHDT, CDR2 YNNKEL (reference sequence). The CDR3 bases are TGTGCCAGCAGCCAACAGACCCTGGGTGAGCAGTTCTTC. Translating gives CASSQQTLGEQFF.

The chain employs TRBV10-3 and TRBJ1-2; no reliable D call. Trimming left V 3 bases short and J 2 bases short, with 13 bases between. The CDR3 is made up of 15 amino acids. CDR1 and CDR2 from the germline V gene are ENHRY and SYGVKD. CDR3 bases: TGTGCCATCAGTGAACCTTTAGGCACGAACTATGGCTACACCTTC. Its translation is CAISEPLGTNYGYTF.

The chain recombines TRBV27 with TRBJ1-5; D is perhaps TRBD1 (5 bases). The germline V and J ends were trimmed by 4 bases and 3 bases, with 7 bases remaining between them. The CDR3 sequence is 13 residues long. Germline CDR1 MNHEY, CDR2 SMNVEV (reference sequence). This chain's CDR3 is CASSYRSNQPQHF. In nucleotides, the CDR3 is TGTGCCAGCAGTTACAGGTCCAATCAGCCCCAGCATTTT.

The rearrangement uses TRBV4-1 and TRBJ2-7; maybe TRBD2 (5 bases). This CDR3 contains 15 residues. Germline CDR1 is MGHRA and CDR2 is YSYEKL. Trimming pared 2 bases from V and 0 bases from J, leaving 11 bases between. This chain's CDR3 is CASSQLDGVSYEQYF. The CDR3 nucleotides are TGCGCCAGCAGCCAATTAGACGGGGTCTCCTACGAGCAGTACTTC.

The chain uses TRBV7-9 and TRBJ1-3; tentatively, D is TRBD1 (5 bases). This CDR3 is 16 amino acids long. Germline loops: CDR1 SEHNR, CDR2 FQNEAQ (reference sequence). Deletions cut 8 bases from V and 7 bases from J, with 24 bases between. CDR3 region: CASVFEEGLYRNTIYF. For the CDR3, the DNA is TGTGCCAGCGTATTCGAGGAGGGGCTATATAGGAACACCATATATTTT.